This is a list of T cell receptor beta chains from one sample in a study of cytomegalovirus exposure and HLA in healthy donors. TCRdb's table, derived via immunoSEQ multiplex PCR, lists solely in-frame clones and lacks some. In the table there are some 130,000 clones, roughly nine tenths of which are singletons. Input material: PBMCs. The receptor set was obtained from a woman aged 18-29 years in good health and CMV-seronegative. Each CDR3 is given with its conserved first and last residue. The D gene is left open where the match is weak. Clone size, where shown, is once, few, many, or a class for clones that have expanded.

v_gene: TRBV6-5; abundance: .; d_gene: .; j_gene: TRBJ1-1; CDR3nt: TGTGCCAGCAGTTACGTTGTCGGTAGAGAAGCTTTCTTT; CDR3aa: CASSYVVGREAFF
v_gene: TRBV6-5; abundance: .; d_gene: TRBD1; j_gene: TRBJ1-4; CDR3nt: TGTGCCAGCAGTTACAGGACAGGGGGAAATGAAAAACTGTTTTTT; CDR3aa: CASSYRTGGNEKLFF
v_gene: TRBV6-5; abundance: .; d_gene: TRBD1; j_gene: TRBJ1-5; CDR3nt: TGTGCCAGAATGGACAGGGGGCTGAATCAGCCCCAGCATTTT; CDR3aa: CARMDRGLNQPQHF
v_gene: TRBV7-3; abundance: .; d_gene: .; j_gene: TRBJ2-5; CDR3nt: TGTGCCAGCAGCCCCCGTGGAGACCCGAAGACCCAGTACTTC; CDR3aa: CASSPRGDPKTQYF
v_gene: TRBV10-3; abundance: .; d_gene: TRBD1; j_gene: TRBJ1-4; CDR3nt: TGTGCAACCCGAGTCGGGACAGGGGGTGGTTCGACTAATGAAAAACTGTTTTTT; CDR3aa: CATRVGTGGGSTNEKLFF
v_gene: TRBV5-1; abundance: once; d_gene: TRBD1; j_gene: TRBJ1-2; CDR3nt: TGCGCCAGCAGCTCGGGGACAGTCGACTATGGCTACACCTTC; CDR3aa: CASSSGTVDYGYTF
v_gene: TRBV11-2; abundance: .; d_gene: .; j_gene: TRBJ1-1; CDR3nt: TGTGCCAGCAGCCGCGTATCAGGCAGGATGAACACTGAAGCTTTCTTT; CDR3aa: CASSRVSGRMNTEAFF
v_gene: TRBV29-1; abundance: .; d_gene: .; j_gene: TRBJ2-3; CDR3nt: TGCAGCGTCGATAAGGGGGAGACAGATACGCAGTATTTT; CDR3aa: CSVDKGETDTQYF
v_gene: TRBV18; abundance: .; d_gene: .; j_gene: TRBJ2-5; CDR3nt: TGTGCCAGCTCCCCAGGTCGGCGTGGGCGCGTCGATGTCCAGTACTTC; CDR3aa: CASSPGRRGRVDVQYF
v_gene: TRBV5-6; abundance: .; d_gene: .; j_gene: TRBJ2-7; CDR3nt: TGTGCCAGCAGCTTAGGCGGGGGCCCATCGGGGGAGCAGTACTTC; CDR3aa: CASSLGGGPSGEQYF
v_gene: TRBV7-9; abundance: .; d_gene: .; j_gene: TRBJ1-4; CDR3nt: TGTGCCAGCAGCCGGAGTGGGGGGGTTAGTGAAAAACTGTTTTTT; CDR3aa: CASSRSGGVSEKLFF
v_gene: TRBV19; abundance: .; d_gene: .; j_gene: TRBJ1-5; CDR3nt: TGTGCCAGCACCAGGCAGCCCCAGCATTTT; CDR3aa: CASTRQPQHF
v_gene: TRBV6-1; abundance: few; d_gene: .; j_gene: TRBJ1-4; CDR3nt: TGTGCCAGCAGTGAAGTTCGTGGGTCGGGGGATGAAAAACTGTTTTTT; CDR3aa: CASSEVRGSGDEKLFF